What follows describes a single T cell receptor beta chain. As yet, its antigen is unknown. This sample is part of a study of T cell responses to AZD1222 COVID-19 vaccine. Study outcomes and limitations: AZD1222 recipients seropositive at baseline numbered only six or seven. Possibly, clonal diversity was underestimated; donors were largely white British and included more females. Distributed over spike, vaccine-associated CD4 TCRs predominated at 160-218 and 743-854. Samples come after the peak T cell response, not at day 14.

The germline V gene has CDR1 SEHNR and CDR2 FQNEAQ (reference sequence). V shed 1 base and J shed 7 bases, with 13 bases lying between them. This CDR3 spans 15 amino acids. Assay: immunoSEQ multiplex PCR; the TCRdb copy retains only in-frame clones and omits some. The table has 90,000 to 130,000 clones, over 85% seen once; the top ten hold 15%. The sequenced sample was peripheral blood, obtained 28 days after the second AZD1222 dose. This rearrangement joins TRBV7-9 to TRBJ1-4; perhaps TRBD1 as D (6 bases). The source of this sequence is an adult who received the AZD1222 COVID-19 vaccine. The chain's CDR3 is CASSLGQGTGEKLFF. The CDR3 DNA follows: TGTGCCAGCAGCTTAGGGCAGGGGACGGGTGAAAAACTGTTTTTT.